The 22 T cell receptor beta chains presented below share a single source sample, sequenced in a study of T cells in Graves' hyperthyroidism and ophthalmopathy. Researchers took RNA transcripts and amplified the TCR beta CDR3 regions from them. The TCR CDR3 first-round RT-PCR relied on the HTBI primer set. MiXCR, run by TCRdb on the multiplex PCR reads, gives a single entry per CDR3 protein. Of fewer than 700,000 distinct CDR3 sequences listed, 15% to 20% are singletons. The specimen was blood. All receptors derive from a woman aged 30 to 39 with Graves' hyperthyroidism.

This clonotype has only a few counts. The chain links TRBV12-3 or TRBV12-4 to TRBJ2-3, with 7 bases identical to TRBD2. The CDR3 has 15 amino acids. V lost 8 bases, J lost 4 bases, and 12 bases stayed unmatched. The CDR3 DNA follows: TGTGCCAGCCACCTCTCGACGGGAGGCCCAGATACGCAGTATTTT. It codes for CASHLSTGGPDTQYF.

This clonotype has a count of ten or more. V usage is TRBV20-1 and J usage is TRBJ1-1, with unresolved D. The CDR3 loop spans 14 amino acids. Germline loops: CDR1 DFQATT, CDR2 SNEGSKA (reference sequence). V dropped 0 bases and J dropped 5 bases, with 13 bases sitting between them. The CDR3, as DNA: TGCAGTGCTAGAGATCCAAGGAGGTGGACTGAAGCTTTCTTT. This codes for CSARDPRRWTEAFF.

This clonotype was seen ten or more times. The chain has TRBV20-1 and TRBJ1-2, with unresolved D. Trimming pared 0 bases from V and 2 bases from J, leaving 7 bases between. Germline V gene sequence: CDR1 DFQATT, CDR2 SNEGSKA (reference sequence). This CDR3 has 13 residues. CDR3 sequence: CSARELGNYGYTF. Here the CDR3 DNA reads TGCAGTGCTAGAGAGTTAGGGAACTATGGCTACACCTTC.

Only a few counts were recorded for this clonotype. The chain joins TRBV9 to TRBJ2-2; a weak D match, TRBD2 (6 bases). Germline V gives CDR1 SGDLS, CDR2 YYNGEE. The V end lost 2 bases, the J end lost 7 bases, and 12 bases lay between the germline ends. The CDR3 contains 14 residues. CDR3 sequence: CASSVWQGGGELFF. In DNA, the CDR3 is TGTGCCAGCAGCGTGTGGCAGGGAGGCGGGGAGCTGTTTTTT.

This clonotype was counted at least ten times. This sequence joins TRBV5-5 and TRBJ2-3, with a tentative D call TRBD2 (6 bases). The CDR3 is 13 amino acids. V dropped 4 bases and J dropped 2 bases, with 8 bases sitting between them. Germline assignment: CDR1 SGHKS and CDR2 YYEKEE (reference sequence). The CDR3 protein is CASSGGITDTQYF. The CDR3 nucleotides are TGTGCCAGCAGCGGAGGGATCACAGATACGCAGTATTTT.

This clonotype was seen at least ten times. The rearrangement joins TRBV30 to TRBJ2-2; D ambiguous. This CDR3 is 14 amino acids long. Germline V gene data show CDR1 as GTSNPN and CDR2 as SVGIG (reference sequence). V lost 0 bases, J lost 5 bases, and 10 bases lay in between. CDR3 amino acids: CAWSVNSGTGELFF. Written as DNA, the CDR3 is TGTGCCTGGAGTGTCAACTCCGGGACCGGGGAGCTGTTTTTT.

This clonotype was seen repeatedly, ten times or more. The rearrangement joins TRBV18 to TRBJ1-1; D gene ambiguous. Germline V gives CDR1 KGHSH, CDR2 LQKENI. V lost 6 bases and J 0 bases, leaving 8 bases between the germline ends. The CDR3 consists of 13 residues. CDR3 sequence: CASSPTLNTEAFF. DNA of the CDR3: TGTGCCAGCTCTCCGACCCTGAACACTGAAGCTTTCTTT.

The chain links TRBV5-1 to TRBJ1-2; TRBD1 agrees at 7 bases. Germline V gene sequence: CDR1 SGHRS, CDR2 YFSETQ. CDR3 size: 12 residues. Germline trimming cut 7 bases from V and 5 bases from J; bases unmatched to any gene: 5. The CDR3, as DNA: TGCGCCAGCGCGGACAGGTTTTATGGCTACACCTTC. Translating gives CASADRFYGYTF.

Many counts were recorded for this clonotype. The rearrangement links TRBV28 to TRBJ1-2, with a weak D call TRBD1 (5 bases). The germline V gene encodes CDR1 MDHEN and CDR2 SYDVKM. The germline V and J ends were trimmed by 3 bases and 8 bases, with 16 bases remaining between them. This CDR3 is 14 amino acids long. The CDR3 DNA reads as TGTGCCAGCAGTTTTGTGGGACCCAGGTTGGGCTACACCTTC. Protein product: CASSFVGPRLGYTF.

The CDR3, as DNA: TGTGCCAGCAGCTCCCGGGGACATCCGAACACCGGGGAGCTGTTTTTT. Translated, it gives CASSSRGHPNTGELFF. The gene calls are TRBV7-3 and TRBJ2-2; a possible D gene is TRBD1 (6 bases). This CDR3 region has 16 residues. Germline V CDR1 and CDR2: SGHTA, FQGTGA. The V end was cut by 4 bases, the J end by 0 bases, with 12 bases between.

The DNA for the CDR3 is TGTGCCAGCAACAGACTAGCGGGTGATCTTCTCTCTGGGGCCAACGTCCTGACTTTC. Amino acids: CASNRLAGDLLSGANVLTF. This chain uses TRBV6-4 with TRBJ2-6, with 10 bases identical to TRBD2. This CDR3 has 19 amino acids. Germline V gene data show CDR1 as MRHNA and CDR2 as SNTAGT. The ends lost 7 bases at V and 0 bases at J; junction bases unmatched: 12.

This clonotype has ten or more counts. The CDR3 DNA sequence: TGTGCCAGCAGCTGGACTAGCGGGGGCACAGATACGCAGTATTTT. Translated: CASSWTSGGTDTQYF. V usage is TRBV11-2 and J usage is TRBJ2-3; TRBD2 matches 12 bases. The length of the CDR3 is 15 residues. Unmatched junction bases numbered 0, after V lost 4 bases and J lost 1 base. Germline V gene data show CDR1 as SGHAT and CDR2 as FQNNGV.

This clonotype was seen at least ten times. This rearrangement joins TRBV2 to TRBJ1-2; the D is unclear. V dropped 8 bases and J dropped 4 bases, with 14 bases sitting between them. Germline-derived CDR1 and CDR2 are SNHLY and FYNNEI. This CDR3 contains 13 residues. The CDR3 DNA is TGTGCCAGCGCCGAGGGCCAGTTCTATGGCTACACCTTC. It codes for CASAEGQFYGYTF.

This clonotype was counted many times. V gene TRBV28 combines with J gene TRBJ2-1; TRBD1 matches 7 bases. CDR3 length: 16 residues. V was pared by 4 bases and J by 2 bases, with 8 bases of the junction left unmatched. Germline lookup yields CDR1 MDHEN and CDR2 SYDVKM. CDR3 loop: CASSYLQGIPYNEQFF. The CDR3 nucleotides read TGTGCCAGCAGTTATCTACAGGGGATTCCCTACAATGAGCAGTTCTTC. The variable domain in full, with the rest retrieved from reference TRBV28 and TRBJ2-1, is DVKVTQSSRYLVKRTGEKVFLECVQDMDHENMFWYRQDPGLGLRLIYFSYDVKMKEKGDIPEGYSVSREKKERFSLILESASTNQTSMYLCASSYLQGIPYNEQFFGPGTRLTVL.

To note about this clonotype: A much larger clone differs by one base, so this may be a read error. The chain joins TRBV27 to TRBJ2-3; no clear D. The J call may be incorrect, as the DNA end agrees better with TRBJ1-5. Germline CDR1 reads MNHEY; CDR2 reads SMNVEV (reference sequence). The CDR3 has 13 amino acids. The CDR3 DNA reads as TGTGCCAGCAGTCCCCAGTACACAGATACGCAGCATTTT. This sequence encodes CASSPQYTDTQHF.

This clonotype was found many times. The chain uses TRBV2 and TRBJ2-1; a weak D match, TRBD1 (6 bases). The CDR3 spans 16 residues. Germline values: CDR1 SNHLY, CDR2 FYNNEI. V shed 4 bases and J shed 7 bases, with 20 bases lying between them. The CDR3, as DNA: TGTGCCAGCAGTGCAAGAGAGACAGGTACTGGAAATGAGCAGTTCTTC. Protein: CASSARETGTGNEQFF.

The chain employs TRBV12-5 and TRBJ1-5; D remains unclear. Germline V CDR1 and CDR2: LGHNT, FRNRAP. Trimming left V 7 bases short and J 5 bases short, with 15 bases between. CDR3 length: 14 residues. DNA of the CDR3: TGTGCTAGTGTTTGGAGAGAGATAGATCAGCCCCAGCATTTT. Translation gives CASVWREIDQPQHF.

For the CDR3, the DNA is TGCAGTGCTAGAGACCTAGGACAGGGGGGCACCGGGGAGCTGTTTTTT. This encodes CSARDLGQGGTGELFF. This chain links TRBV20-1 with TRBJ2-2; 10 nucleotides align to TRBD1. V was pared by 0 bases and J by 4 bases, with 5 bases of the junction left unmatched. This CDR3 is 16 amino acids long. CDR1 is DFQATT and CDR2 is SNEGSKA in the germline V gene (reference sequence).

The table lists this clonotype with many counts. This chain uses TRBV28 with TRBJ2-7; 9 nucleotides agree with TRBD1. The CDR3 runs to 14 residues. Germline V lookup: CDR1 MDHEN, CDR2 SYDVKM. After removal of 8 bases from V and 0 bases from J, the junction contained 5 bases not matched to a gene. The CDR3 loop reads CASVGQGSSYEQYF. CDR3 coding DNA: TGTGCCAGCGTGGGACAGGGTAGCTCCTACGAGCAGTACTTC.

This clonotype was seen ten or more times. V gene TRBV15 combines with J gene TRBJ2-3; 8 bases fit TRBD1. The CDR3 contains 15 residues. With 4 bases clipped from V and 3 bases from J, the junction kept 6 bases outside the gene matches. Germline-derived CDR1 and CDR2 are LNHNV and YYDKDF (reference sequence). The CDR3 nucleotides are TGTGCCACCAGCACCGAGCAGGGGGCAACAGATACGCAGTATTTT. Translation: CATSTEQGATDTQYF.

This clonotype was seen ten or more times. The V and J genes are TRBV30 and TRBJ1-1; no clear D gene. CDR1 GTSNPN and CDR2 SVGIG come from the germline V gene (reference sequence). The germline V and J ends were trimmed by 0 bases and 5 bases, with 10 bases remaining between them. The CDR3 consists of 13 residues. DNA for the CDR3: TGTGCCTGGAGTGTACACCTCGGAACTGAAGCTTTCTTT. Protein sequence: CAWSVHLGTEAFF.

The table lists this clonotype with a few counts. CDR3 loop: CASSLRDNTQYF. The CDR3 DNA is TGTGCCAGCAGCTTAAGGGACAATACGCAGTATTTT. The J gene is TRBJ2-3, the V gene TRBV7-2, with D possibly matching TRBD1 (6 bases). CDR3 length: 12 amino acids. Germline CDR1 reads SGHTA; CDR2 reads FQGNSA. With 2 bases removed from V and 7 bases from J, the gap between germline ends came to 7 bases.